Detailed here is one T cell receptor (beta chain). Its matching antigen is unknown. Noted time point: cycle 4 day 1 (C4D1), after more than five weeks of nivolumab. Each of the patients experienced relapse following autologous stem cell transplantation, and their brentuximab vedotin exposure differed. Thawed PBMCs yielded CD4+ T cells through magnetic negative selection. Generated by immunoSEQ multiplex PCR, the TCRdb table keeps only in-frame clones and is missing some. In the table there are over 10,000 clones, approximately 91% of which are singletons. These data are taken from a study of PD-1 blockade in classical Hodgkin lymphoma. Germline CDR1 SGHTA, CDR2 FQGNSA. V was cut by 5 bases and J by 0 bases, with 10 bases left in between. The CDR3 consists of 14 residues. General study findings and limits: In CD4+ cells, TCR diversity went up significantly by C4D1, but in CD8+ cells it did not. Partial responders and progressors had significantly lower baseline TCR diversity.

This TCR was sampled from a human donor with classical Hodgkin lymphoma. This sequence joins TRBV7-2 and TRBJ2-5; D remains ambiguous. The material sequenced was CD4+ T cells from blood, taken before the fourth cycle of nivolumab. The CDR3 DNA reads TGTGCCAGCAGCCCGTCCTCGTACCAAGAGACCCAGTACTTC. Translating gives CASSPSSYQETQYF.